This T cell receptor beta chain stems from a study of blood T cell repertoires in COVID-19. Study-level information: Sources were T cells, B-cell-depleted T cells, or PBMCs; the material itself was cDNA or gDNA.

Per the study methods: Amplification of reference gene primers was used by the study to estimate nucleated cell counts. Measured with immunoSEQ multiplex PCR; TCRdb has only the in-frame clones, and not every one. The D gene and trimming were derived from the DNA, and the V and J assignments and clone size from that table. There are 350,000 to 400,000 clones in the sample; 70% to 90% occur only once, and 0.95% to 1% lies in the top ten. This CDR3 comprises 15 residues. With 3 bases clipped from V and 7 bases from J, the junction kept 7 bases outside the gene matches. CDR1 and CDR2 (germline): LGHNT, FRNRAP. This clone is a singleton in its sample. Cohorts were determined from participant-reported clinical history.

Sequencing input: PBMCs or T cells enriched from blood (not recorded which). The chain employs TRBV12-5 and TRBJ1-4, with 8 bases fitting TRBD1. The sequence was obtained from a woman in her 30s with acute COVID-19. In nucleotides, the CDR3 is TGTGCTAGTGGTTTCGGCCAGGGGGCGGGTGAAAAACTGTTTTTT. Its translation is CASGFGQGAGEKLFF.